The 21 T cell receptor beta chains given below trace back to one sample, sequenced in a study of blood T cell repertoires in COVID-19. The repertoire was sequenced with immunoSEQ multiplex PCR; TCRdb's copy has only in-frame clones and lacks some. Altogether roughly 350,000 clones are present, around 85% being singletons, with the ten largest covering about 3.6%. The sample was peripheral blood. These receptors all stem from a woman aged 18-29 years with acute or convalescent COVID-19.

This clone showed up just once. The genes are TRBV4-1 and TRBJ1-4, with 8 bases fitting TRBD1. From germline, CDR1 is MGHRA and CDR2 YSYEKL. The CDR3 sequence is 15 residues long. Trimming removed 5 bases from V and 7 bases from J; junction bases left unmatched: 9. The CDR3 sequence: CASSSQTGEGEKLFF. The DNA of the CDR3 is TGCGCCAGCAGCTCGCAGACAGGGGAGGGTGAAAAACTGTTTTTT.

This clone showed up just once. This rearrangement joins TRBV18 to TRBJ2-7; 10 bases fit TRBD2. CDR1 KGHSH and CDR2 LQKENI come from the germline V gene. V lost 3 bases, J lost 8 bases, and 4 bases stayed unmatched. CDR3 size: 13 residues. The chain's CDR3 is CASSPLAGDQQYF. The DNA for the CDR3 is TGTGCCAGCTCACCGCTAGCGGGAGACCAGCAGTACTTC.

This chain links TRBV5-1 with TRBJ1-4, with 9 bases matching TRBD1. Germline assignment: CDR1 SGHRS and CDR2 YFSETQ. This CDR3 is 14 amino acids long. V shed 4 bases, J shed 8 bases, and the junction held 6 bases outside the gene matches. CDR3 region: CASSLGQGEEKLFF. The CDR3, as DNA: TGCGCCAGCAGCCTGGGACAGGGAGAGGAAAAACTGTTTTTT.

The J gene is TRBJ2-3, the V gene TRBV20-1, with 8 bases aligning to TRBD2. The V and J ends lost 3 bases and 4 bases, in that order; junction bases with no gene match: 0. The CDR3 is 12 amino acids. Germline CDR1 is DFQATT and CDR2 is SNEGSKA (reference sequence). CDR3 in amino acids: CSASSGADTQYF. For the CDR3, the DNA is TGCAGTGCTAGTAGCGGGGCAGATACGCAGTATTTT.

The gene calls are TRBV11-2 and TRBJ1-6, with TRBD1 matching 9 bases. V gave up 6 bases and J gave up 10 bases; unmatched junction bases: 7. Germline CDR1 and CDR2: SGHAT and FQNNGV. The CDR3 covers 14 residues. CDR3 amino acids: CASRRTGDNSPLHF. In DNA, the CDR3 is TGTGCCAGCAGGCGGACAGGGGACAACTCACCCCTCCACTTT.

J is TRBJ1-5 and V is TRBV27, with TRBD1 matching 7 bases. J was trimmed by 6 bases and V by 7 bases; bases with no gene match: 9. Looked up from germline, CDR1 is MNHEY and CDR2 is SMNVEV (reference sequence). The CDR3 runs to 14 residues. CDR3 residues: CASIQWAGGQPQHF. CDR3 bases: TGTGCCAGCATTCAATGGGCAGGGGGTCAGCCCCAGCATTTT.

CDR3 amino acids: CAISEGLAVTYEQYF. The DNA of the CDR3 is TGTGCCATCAGTGAGGGACTAGCGGTTACCTACGAGCAGTACTTC. The rearrangement links TRBV10-3 to TRBJ2-7; 10 nucleotides match TRBD2. This CDR3 region has 15 residues. V lost 2 bases to trimming and J lost 2 bases; unmatched junction nucleotides: 3. Germline V gene lookup returns CDR1 ENHRY and CDR2 SYGVKD.

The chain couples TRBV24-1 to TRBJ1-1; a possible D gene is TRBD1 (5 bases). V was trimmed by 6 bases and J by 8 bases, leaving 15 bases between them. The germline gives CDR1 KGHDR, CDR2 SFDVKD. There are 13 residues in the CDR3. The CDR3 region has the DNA TGTGCCACCAGTCGCGGCGAAACAGGAGAAGCTTTCTTT. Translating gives CATSRGETGEAFF.

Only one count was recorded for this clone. CDR3 nucleotides: TGTGCCAGCAGCCTATTAAGGGGACTAGCGGGAGGCCCGAACACCGGGGAGCTGTTTTTT. Translation: CASSLLRGLAGGPNTGELFF. The chain combines TRBV14 with TRBJ2-2; 15 positions agree with TRBD2. CDR1 is SGHDN and CDR2 is FVKESK in the germline V gene. The CDR3 length is 20 residues. The ends lost 4 bases at V and 0 bases at J; junction bases unmatched: 9.

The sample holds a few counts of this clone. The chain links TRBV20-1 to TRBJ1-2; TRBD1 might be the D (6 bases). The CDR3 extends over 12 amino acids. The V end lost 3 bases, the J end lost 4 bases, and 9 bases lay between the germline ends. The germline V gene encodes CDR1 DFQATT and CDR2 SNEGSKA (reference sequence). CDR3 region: CSASEGGYGYTF. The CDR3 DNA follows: TGCAGTGCTAGTGAGGGGGGCTATGGCTACACCTTC.

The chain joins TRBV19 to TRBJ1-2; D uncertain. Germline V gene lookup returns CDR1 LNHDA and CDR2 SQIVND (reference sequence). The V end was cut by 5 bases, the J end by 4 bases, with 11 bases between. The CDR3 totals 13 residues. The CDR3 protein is CASSSSQVYGYTF. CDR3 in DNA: TGTGCCAGTAGTTCTTCCCAGGTCTATGGCTACACCTTC.

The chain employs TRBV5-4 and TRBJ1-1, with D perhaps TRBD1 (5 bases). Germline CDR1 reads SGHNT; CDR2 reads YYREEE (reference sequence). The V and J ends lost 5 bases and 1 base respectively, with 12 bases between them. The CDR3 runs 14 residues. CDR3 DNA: TGTGCCAGCAGGCGACAGCGGGAGAACACTGAAGCTTTCTTT. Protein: CASRRQRENTEAFF.

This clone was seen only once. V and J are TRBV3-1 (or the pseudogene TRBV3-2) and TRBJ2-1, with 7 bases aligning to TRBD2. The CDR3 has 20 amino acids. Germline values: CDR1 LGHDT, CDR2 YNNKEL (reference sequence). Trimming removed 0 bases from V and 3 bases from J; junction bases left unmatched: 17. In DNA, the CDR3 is TGTGCCAGCAGCCAAGAAGGACTAGATGCCGGTGCCCAACTCTACAATGAGCAGTTCTTC. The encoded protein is CASSQEGLDAGAQLYNEQFF.

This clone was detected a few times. CDR3 protein: CSVGSGSMNTQYF. The CDR3 coding sequence is TGCAGCGTTGGTAGCGGGAGCATGAATACGCAGTATTTT. The chain uses TRBV29-1 and TRBJ2-3; 9 positions agree with TRBD2. The CDR3 runs 13 residues. The germline CDR1 and CDR2 sequences are SQVTM and ANQGSEA. Trimming at V came to 4 bases and at J to 7 bases, leaving 6 bases not matched to a gene.

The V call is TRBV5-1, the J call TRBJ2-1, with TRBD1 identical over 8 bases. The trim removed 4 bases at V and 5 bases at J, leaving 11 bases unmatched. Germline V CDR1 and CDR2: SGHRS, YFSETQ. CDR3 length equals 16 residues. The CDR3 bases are TGCGCCAGCAGCGTACATCCGGGACAGGCAAACAATGAGCAGTTCTTC. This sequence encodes CASSVHPGQANNEQFF.

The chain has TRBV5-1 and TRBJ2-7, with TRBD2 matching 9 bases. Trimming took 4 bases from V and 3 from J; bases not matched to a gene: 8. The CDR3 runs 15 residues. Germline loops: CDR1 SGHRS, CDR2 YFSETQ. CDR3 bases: TGCGCCAGCAGCCTACTAGCGGGCGATAACTACGAGCAGTACTTC. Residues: CASSLLAGDNYEQYF.

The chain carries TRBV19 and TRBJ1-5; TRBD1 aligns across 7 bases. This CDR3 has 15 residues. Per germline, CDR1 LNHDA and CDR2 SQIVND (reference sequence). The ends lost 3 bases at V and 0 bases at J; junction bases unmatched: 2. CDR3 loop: CASSMDRFSNQPQHF. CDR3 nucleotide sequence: TGTGCCAGTAGTATGGACAGGTTTAGCAATCAGCCCCAGCATTTT.

The CDR3 sequence is CASTSGGSNRDSPLHF. CDR3 nucleotides: TGCGCCAGCACGTCAGGGGGCTCCAACCGGGATTCACCCCTCCACTTT. This chain links TRBV5-1 with TRBJ1-6; 8 bases fit TRBD1. The V gene end was trimmed by 6 bases and the J gene end by 8 bases; junction bases not matched to a gene: 13. The CDR3 loop spans 16 amino acids. Germline V gene data show CDR1 as SGHRS and CDR2 as YFSETQ.

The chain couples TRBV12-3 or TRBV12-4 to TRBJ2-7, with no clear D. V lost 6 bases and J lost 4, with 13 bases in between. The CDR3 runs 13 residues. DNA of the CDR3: TGTGCCAGCAGGGCCAGTGCCTGGTACGAGCAGTACTTC. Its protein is CASRASAWYEQYF.

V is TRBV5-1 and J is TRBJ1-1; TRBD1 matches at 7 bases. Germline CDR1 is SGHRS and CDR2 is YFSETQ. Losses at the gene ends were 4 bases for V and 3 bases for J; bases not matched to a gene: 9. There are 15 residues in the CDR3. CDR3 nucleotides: TGCGCCAGCAGCCAGACAACAGGGGTGGACACTGAAGCTTTCTTT. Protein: CASSQTTGVDTEAFF.

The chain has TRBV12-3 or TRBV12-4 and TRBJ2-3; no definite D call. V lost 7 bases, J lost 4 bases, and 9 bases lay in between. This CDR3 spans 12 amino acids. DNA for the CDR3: TGTGCCAGCACCCCCAGGCCAGATACGCAGTATTTT. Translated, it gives CASTPRPDTQYF.